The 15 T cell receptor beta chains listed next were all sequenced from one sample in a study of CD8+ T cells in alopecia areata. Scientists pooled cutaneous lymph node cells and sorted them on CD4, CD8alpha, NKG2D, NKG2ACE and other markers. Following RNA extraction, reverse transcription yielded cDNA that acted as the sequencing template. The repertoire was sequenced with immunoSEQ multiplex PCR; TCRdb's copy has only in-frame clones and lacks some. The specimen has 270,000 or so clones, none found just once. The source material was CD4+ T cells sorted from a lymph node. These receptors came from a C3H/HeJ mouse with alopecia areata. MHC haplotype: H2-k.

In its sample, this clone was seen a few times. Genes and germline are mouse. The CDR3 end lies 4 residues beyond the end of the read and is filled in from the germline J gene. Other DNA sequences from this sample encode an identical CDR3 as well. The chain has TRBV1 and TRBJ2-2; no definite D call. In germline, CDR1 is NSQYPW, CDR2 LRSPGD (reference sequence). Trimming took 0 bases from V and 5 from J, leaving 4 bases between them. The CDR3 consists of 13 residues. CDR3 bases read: TGCACCTGCAGTGCAGAGGGGACCGGG. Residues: CTCSAEGTG. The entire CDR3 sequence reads CTCSAEGTGQLYF.

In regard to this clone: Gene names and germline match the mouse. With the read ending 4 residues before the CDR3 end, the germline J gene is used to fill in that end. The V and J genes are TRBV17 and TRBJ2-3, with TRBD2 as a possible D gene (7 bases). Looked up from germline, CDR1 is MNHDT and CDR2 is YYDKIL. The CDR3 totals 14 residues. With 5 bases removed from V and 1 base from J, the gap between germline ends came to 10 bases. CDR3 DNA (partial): TGTGCTAGCAGTGGGGGGCGCGGTGCAGAA. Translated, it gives CASSGGRGAE. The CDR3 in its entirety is CASSGGRGAETLYF.

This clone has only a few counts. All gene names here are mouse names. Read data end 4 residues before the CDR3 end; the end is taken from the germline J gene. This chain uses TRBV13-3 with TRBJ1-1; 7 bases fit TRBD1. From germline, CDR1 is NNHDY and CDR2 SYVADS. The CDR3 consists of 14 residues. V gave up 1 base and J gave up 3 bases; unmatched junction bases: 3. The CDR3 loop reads CASSDRGQDTEVFF. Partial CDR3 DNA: TGTGCCAGCAGTGATAGGGGGCAGGACACA.

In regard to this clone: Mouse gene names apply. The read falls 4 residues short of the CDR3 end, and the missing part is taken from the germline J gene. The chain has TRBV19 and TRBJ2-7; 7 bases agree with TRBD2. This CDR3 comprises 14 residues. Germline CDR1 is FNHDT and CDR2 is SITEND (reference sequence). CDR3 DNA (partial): TGTGCCAGCAGTCGACGCCTGGGGGATTAT. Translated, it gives CASSRRLGDY. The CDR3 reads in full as CASSRRLGDYEQYF. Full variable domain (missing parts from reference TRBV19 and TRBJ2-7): GGIITQTPKFLIGQEGQKLTLKCQQNFNHDTMYWYRQDSGKGLRLIYYSITENDLQKGDLSEGYDASREKKSSFSLTVTSAQKNEMAVFLCASSRRLGDYEQYFGPGTRLTVL.

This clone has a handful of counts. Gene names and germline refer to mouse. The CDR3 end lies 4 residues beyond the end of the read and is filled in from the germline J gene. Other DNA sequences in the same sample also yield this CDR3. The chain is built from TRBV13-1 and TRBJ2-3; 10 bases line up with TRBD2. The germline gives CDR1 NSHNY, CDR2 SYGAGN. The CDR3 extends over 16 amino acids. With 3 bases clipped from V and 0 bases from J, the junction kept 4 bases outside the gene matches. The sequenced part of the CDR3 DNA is TGTGCCAGCAGTGGGGACTGGGGTACTAGTGCAGAA. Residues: CASSGDWGTSAE. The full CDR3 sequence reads CASSGDWGTSAETLYF.

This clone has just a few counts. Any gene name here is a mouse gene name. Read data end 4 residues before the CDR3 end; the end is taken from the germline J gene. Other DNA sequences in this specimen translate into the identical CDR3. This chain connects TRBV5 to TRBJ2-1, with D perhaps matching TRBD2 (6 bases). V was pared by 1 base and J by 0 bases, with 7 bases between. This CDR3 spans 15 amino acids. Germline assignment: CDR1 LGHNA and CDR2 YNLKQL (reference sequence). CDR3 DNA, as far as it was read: TGTGCCAGCAGCCAAGTTGGGGGTAACTATGCT. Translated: CASSQVGGNYA. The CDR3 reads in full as CASSQVGGNYAEQFF.

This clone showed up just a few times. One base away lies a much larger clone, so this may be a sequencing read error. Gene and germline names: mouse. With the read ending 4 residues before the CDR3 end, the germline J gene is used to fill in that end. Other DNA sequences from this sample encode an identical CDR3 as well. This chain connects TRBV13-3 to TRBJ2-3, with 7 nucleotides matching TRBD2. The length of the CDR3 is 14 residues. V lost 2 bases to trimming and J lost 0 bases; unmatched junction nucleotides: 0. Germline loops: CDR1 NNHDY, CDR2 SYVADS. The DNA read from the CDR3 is TGTGCCAGCAGTGACTGGGGGAGTGCAGAA. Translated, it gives CASSDWGSAE. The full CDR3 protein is CASSDWGSAETLYF.

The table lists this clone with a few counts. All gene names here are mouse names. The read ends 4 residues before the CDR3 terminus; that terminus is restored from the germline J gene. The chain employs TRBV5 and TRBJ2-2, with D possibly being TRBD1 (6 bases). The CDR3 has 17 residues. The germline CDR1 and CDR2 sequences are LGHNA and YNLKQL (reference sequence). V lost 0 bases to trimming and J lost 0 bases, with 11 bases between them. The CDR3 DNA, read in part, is TGTGCCAGCAGCCAAGATCCCGACAGGACAAACACCGGG. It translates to CASSQDPDRTNTG. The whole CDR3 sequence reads CASSQDPDRTNTGQLYF.

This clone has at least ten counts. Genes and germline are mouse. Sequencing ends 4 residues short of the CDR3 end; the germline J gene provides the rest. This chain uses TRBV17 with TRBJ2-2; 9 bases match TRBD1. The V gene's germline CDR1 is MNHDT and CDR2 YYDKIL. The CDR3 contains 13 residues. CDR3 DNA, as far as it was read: TGTGCCGGGACAGGGAGAAACACCGGG. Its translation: CAGTGRNTG. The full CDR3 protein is CAGTGRNTGQLYF.

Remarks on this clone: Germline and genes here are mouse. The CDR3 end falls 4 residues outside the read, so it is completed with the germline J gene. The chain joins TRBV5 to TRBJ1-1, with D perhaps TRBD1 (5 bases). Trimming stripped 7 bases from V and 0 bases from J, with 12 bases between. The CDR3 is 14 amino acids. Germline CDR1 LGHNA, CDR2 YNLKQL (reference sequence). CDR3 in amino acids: CASTDDSSNTEVFF. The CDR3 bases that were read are TGTGCCAGCACCGACGACAGTTCAAACACA.

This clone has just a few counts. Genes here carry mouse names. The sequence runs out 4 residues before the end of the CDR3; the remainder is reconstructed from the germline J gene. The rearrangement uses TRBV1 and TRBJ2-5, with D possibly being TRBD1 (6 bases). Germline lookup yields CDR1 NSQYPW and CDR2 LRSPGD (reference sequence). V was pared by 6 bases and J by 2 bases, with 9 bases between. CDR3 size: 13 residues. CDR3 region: CTCSGQIQDTQYF. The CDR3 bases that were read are TGCACCTGCAGCGGACAGATCCAAGAC.

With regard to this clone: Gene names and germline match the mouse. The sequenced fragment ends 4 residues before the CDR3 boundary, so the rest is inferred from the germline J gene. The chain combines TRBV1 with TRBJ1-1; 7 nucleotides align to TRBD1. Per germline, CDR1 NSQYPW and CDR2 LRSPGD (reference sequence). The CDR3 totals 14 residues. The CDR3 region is CTCSAEYRGTEVFF. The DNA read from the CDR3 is TGCACCTGCAGTGCAGAGTACAGGGGAACA.

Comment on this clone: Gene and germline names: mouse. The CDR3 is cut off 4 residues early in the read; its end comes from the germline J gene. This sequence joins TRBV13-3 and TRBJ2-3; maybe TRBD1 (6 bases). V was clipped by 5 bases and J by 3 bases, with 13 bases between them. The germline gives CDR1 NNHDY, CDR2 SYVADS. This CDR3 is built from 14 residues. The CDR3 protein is CASRRQERAETLYF. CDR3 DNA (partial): TGTGCCAGCAGACGACAGGAGAGGGCAGAA.

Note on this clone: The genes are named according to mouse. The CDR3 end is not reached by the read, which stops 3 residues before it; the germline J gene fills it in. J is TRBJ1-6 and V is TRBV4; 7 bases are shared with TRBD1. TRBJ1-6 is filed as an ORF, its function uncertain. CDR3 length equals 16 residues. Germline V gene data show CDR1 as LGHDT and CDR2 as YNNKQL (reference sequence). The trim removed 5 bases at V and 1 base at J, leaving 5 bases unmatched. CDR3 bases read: TGTGCCAGCAGCCCAAGAGGGGGCTCCTATAATTCGCCC. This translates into CASSPRGGSYNSP. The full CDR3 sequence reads CASSPRGGSYNSPLYF.

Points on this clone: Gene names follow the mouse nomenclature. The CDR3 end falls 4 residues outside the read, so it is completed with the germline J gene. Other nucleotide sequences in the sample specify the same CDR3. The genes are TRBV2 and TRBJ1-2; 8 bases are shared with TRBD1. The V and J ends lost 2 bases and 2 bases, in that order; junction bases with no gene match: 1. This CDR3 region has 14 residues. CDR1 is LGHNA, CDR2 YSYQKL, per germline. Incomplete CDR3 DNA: TGTGCCAGCAGCCAAACAGGGGGGAACTCC. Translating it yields CASSQTGGNS. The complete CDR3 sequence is CASSQTGGNSDYTF.